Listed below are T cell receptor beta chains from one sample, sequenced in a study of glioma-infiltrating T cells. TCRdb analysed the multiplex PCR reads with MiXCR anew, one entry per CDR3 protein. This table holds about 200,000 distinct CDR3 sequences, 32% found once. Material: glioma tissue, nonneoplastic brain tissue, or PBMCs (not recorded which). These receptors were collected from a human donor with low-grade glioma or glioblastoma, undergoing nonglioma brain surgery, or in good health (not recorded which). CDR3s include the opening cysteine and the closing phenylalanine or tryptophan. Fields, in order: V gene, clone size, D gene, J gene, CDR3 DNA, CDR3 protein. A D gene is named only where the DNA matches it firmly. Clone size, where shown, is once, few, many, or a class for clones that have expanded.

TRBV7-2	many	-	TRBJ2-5	TGTGCCAGCAGCTATTCGGTACCTTTCGAGACCCAGTACTTC	CASSYSVPFETQYF
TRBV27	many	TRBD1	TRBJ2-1	TGTGCCAGCAGTCACCGACAGGGACCCTACAATGAGCAGTTCTTC	CASSHRQGPYNEQFF
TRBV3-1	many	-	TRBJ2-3	TGTGCCAGCAGCCCCTATTGGATGGGGGCCACAGATACGCAGTATTTT	CASSPYWMGATDTQYF
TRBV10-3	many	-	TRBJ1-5	TGTGCCATCAGTGAAGGGGCATACAGGAGCAATCAGCCCCAGCATTTT	CAISEGAYRSNQPQHF
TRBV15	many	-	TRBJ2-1	TGTGCCACCAGCAGAGATCAAAGGAATGAGCAGTTCTTC	CATSRDQRNEQFF
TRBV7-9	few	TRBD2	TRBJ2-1	TGTGCCAGCAGCTCCATAGCGGGAGGTACTTACAATGAGCAGTTCTTC	CASSSIAGGTYNEQFF
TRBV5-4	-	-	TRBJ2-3	TGTGCCAGCAGCTTGGACAGGGCTGGCACAGATACGCAGTATTTT	CASSLDRAGTDTQYF
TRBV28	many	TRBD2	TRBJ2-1	TGTGCCAGCAGGGGGCCAGGGACTAGCAAAAATGAGCAGTTCTTC	CASRGPGTSKNEQFF
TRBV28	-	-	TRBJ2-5	-	CASSIYLCSGGQIGETQYF
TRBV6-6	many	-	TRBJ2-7	TGTGCCAGCAGTTACTCGAACGGTTGGTACGAGCAGTACTTC	CASSYSNGWYEQYF
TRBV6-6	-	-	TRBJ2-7	TGTGCCAGCAGTTATGTAGTCTCCTACGAGCAGTACTTC	CASSYVVSYEQYF
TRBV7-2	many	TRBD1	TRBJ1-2	TGTGCCAGCAGCTTGGGGGGACAGGGGACTGGCTATGGCTACACCTTC	CASSLGGQGTGYGYTF
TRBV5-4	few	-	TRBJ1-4	TGTGCCAGCAGCTCGGTTGTGGAGCGGAAACTGTTTTTT	CASSSVVERKLFF
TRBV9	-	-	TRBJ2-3	TGTGCCAGCAGCGTAGGGGGGCCCGGAGATACGCAGTATTTT	CASSVGGPGDTQYF
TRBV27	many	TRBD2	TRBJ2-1	TGTGCCAGCAGTTTATATGGCGCCGGACTAGCGGGAGTCAATGAGCAGTTCTTC	CASSLYGAGLAGVNEQFF
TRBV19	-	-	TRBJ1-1	TGTGCCAGTAGTATAATTCGGGGGGCTGGGGCTTTCTTT	CASSIIRGAGAFF
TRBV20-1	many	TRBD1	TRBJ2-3	TGCAGTGATACAGAAGGGGGCCCTGGCACAGATACGCAGTATTTT	CSDTEGGPGTDTQYF
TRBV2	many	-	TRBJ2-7	TGTGCCAGCAGCGACAGGTCCGGCGAGCAGTACTTC	CASSDRSGEQYF
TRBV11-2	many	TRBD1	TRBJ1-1	TGTGCCAGCAGCCGGGGGACAGGGTTCACTGAAGCTTTCTTT	CASSRGTGFTEAFF
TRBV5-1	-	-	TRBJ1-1	TGCTCCAGCAGCTTGGCCTGGACAGAGAACACTGAAGCTTTCTTT	CSSSLAWTENTEAFF
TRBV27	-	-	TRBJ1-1	TGTGCCAGTACGGACAGAATGAACACTGAAGCTTTCTTT	CASTDRMNTEAFF
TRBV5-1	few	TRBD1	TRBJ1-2	TGCGCCAGCTGGCCGGGGACAGCTAACTATGGCTACACCTTC	CASWPGTANYGYTF
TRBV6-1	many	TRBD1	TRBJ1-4	TGTGCCAGCACCGGGACAGTGGATGAAAAACTGTTTTTT	CASTGTVDEKLFF
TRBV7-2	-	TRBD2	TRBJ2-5	TGTGCCAGCAGTGAGGGTAGCGGGAGTATTCAGGAGGACCAGTACTTC	CASSEGSGSIQEDQYF
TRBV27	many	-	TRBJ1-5	TGTGCCAGCGGTACTTACAGGGATCAGCCCCAGCATTTT	CASGTYRDQPQHF
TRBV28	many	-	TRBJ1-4	TGTGCCAGCAGTTTAGGGACCGGGACATATGAAAAACTGTTTTTT	CASSLGTGTYEKLFF
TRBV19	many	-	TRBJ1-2	TGTGCCAGTTTTGGGACATCAGGCTACACCTTC	CASFGTSGYTF
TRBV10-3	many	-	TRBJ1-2	TGTGCCATCAGTGAAGGTTGGCAGGGAAGCGATGGCTACACCTTC	CAISEGWQGSDGYTF
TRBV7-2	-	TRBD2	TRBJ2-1	TGTGCCAGCAGCTTCGTAGCGGGAGAAGGCAATGAGCAGTTCTTC	CASSFVAGEGNEQFF
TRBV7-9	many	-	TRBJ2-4	TGTGCCAGCAGCTTGTCAGGAGCCAAAAACATTCAGTACTTC	CASSLSGAKNIQYF
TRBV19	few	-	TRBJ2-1	TGTGCCAGTGGTATAGGGAACAGGGATGGGAGGAATGAGCAGTTCTTC	CASGIGNRDGRNEQFF
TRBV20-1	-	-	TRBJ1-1	TGCAGTGCTAGACTGGCCAGCGGAGAAGAAGCTTTCTTT	CSARLASGEEAFF
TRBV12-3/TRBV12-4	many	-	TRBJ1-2	TGTGCCAGCAGTCAACAGGGACCTAGAGGCTACACCTTC	CASSQQGPRGYTF
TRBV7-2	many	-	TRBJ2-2	TGTGCCAGCAGCTTATATCCGCCGGCAGACGGGGCCGGGGAGCTGTTTTTT	CASSLYPPADGAGELFF
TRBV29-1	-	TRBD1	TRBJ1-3	TGCAGCGTTCAGGGACAGATCTCTGGAAACACCATATATTTT	CSVQGQISGNTIYF
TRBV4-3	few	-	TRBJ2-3	TGCGCCAGCAGCCAAGAGGGCAGGGCCGGCGCAGATACGCAGTATTTT	CASSQEGRAGADTQYF
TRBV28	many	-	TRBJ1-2	TGTGCCAGCAGTTCCTACCTCGAGGGAACGGGCGGCTACACCTTC	CASSSYLEGTGGYTF
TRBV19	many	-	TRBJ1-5	TGTGCCAGTAGTCCCGCCTTTGAGCAGCCCCAGCATTTT	CASSPAFEQPQHF
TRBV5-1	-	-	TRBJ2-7	TGCGCCAGCAGCTTGGCTAGCAGCAACTACGAGCAGTACTTC	CASSLASSNYEQYF
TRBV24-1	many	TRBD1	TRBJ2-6	TGTGCCACCGGGGACAGCTCTGGGGCCAACGTCCTGACTTTC	CATGDSSGANVLTF
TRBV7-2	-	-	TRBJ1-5	TGTGCCAGCAGCTTAGCGTTACGACAGGGCAATCAGCCCCAGCATTTT	CASSLALRQGNQPQHF
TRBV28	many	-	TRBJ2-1	TGTGCCAGCAGTTTATCCGCCAACTACAATGAGCAGTTCTTC	CASSLSANYNEQFF
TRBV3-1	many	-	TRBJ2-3	TGTGCCAGCAGCCTAACGGACAGGGAGGGGGATACGCAGTATTTT	CASSLTDREGDTQYF
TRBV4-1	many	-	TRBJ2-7	TGCGCCAGCAGCCAAGAAGTAGAGGGGGGCGAGCAGTACTTC	CASSQEVEGGEQYF
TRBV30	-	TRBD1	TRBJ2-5	TGTGCCTGGAGTGTATTGACAGGGGAGACCCAGTACTTC	CAWSVLTGETQYF
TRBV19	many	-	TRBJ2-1	TGTGCCAGTATGGTTCCAGCCCAGGGTGAGCAGTTCTTC	CASMVPAQGEQFF
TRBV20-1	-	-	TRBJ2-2	TGCAGTGCTAGAGATGCGGGGAACACCGGGGATCTTTTTTTT	CSARDAGNTGDLFF
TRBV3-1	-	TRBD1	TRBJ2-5	TGTGCCAGCAGCCAAGACTGTACAGGGGGCAAAGAGACCCAGTACTTC	CASSQDCTGGKETQYF
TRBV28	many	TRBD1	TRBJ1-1	TGTGCCAGCAGTTCCTACAGGGGAATGAACACTGAAGCTTTCTTT	CASSSYRGMNTEAFF
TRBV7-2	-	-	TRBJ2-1	TGTGCCAGCAGCCCCCGGACATCGGGCTACGAGCAGTTCTTC	CASSPRTSGYEQFF
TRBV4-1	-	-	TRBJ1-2	TGCGCCAGCATCCAACGTGCCGGGACGGACAATTATGGCTACACCTTC	CASIQRAGTDNYGYTF
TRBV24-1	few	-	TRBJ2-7	TGTGCCACCAGTGGTGGACATTCCTACGAGCAGTACTTC	CATSGGHSYEQYF
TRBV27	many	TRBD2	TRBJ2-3	TGTGCCAGCAGAATCCCGGGACTAGCGGGAGGTAGCACAGATACGCAGTATTTT	CASRIPGLAGGSTDTQYF
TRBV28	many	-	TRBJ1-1	TGTGCCAGCAGTTTATTTGGTGGGACTGAAGCTTTCTTT	CASSLFGGTEAFF